These 22 T cell receptor beta chains came from one sample sequenced in a study of cytomegalovirus exposure and HLA in healthy donors. With 60 Vbeta and 13 Jbeta primers, the PCR was carried out. Method: immunoSEQ multiplex PCR; TCRdb's copy keeps in-frame clones and lacks some. The data contain roughly 130,000 clones, approximately 83% of them singletons. Sequencing used PBMCs. Receptors originate from a girl aged 2-10 years in good health and CMV-seronegative.

The chain combines TRBV2 with TRBJ2-3; D unresolved. This CDR3 has 12 residues. In germline, CDR1 is SNHLY, CDR2 FYNNEI. V shed 5 bases and J shed 3 bases, with 6 bases lying between them. The CDR3 nucleotides are TGTGCCAGCAGTTCCACTACAGATACGCAGTATTTT. Translated: CASSSTTDTQYF.

J is TRBJ2-2 and V is TRBV29-1, with D tentatively TRBD1 (5 bases). V was pared by 4 bases and J by 1 base, with 13 bases between. Germline CDR1 is SQVTM and CDR2 is ANQGSEA. The CDR3 runs to 15 residues. CDR3 in DNA: TGCAGCGTTGTGGGTACAGGACGGAACACCGGGGAGCTGTTTTTT. Translation gives CSVVGTGRNTGELFF.

This sequence joins TRBV7-3 and TRBJ2-7; 11 nucleotides match TRBD2. The CDR3 runs to 16 residues. The V gene's germline CDR1 is SGHTA and CDR2 FQGTGA. The V gene end was trimmed by 5 bases and the J gene end by 2 bases; junction bases not matched to a gene: 8. In nucleotides, the CDR3 is TGTGCCAGCAGCACCGACTTTAGCGGGAGGGCCTACGAGCAGTACTTC. Protein sequence: CASSTDFSGRAYEQYF.

The V call is TRBV18, the J call TRBJ1-5; weak D call: TRBD1 (5 bases). V was clipped by 3 bases and J by 7 bases, with 10 bases between them. Germline loops: CDR1 KGHSH, CDR2 LQKENI. This CDR3 has 13 amino acids. The CDR3 sequence is CASSPQGSQPQHF. The CDR3 DNA follows: TGTGCCAGCTCACCTCAGGGCTCCCAGCCCCAGCATTTT.

The chain combines TRBV18 with TRBJ2-5; D remains unclear. Trimming removed 6 bases from V and 1 base from J, with 15 bases in between. CDR1 and CDR2 from the germline V gene are KGHSH and LQKENI. The CDR3 extends over 15 amino acids. This chain's CDR3 is CASSLRYSGQETQYF. For the CDR3, the DNA is TGTGCCAGCTCGCTTAGGTATTCGGGCCAAGAGACCCAGTACTTC.

The J gene is TRBJ2-5, the V gene TRBV19; D perhaps matches TRBD2 (5 bases). Germline assignment: CDR1 LNHDA and CDR2 SQIVND (reference sequence). The length of the CDR3 is 14 residues. V dropped 0 bases and J dropped 5 bases, with 10 bases sitting between them. The CDR3 sequence is CASSIDKVAETQYF. The CDR3 DNA reads as TGTGCCAGTAGTATAGATAAGGTAGCGGAGACCCAGTACTTC.

The chain employs TRBV19 and TRBJ1-2, with D perhaps TRBD1 (6 bases). Germline values: CDR1 LNHDA, CDR2 SQIVND (reference sequence). This CDR3 has 15 amino acids. V shed 7 bases and J shed 4 bases, with 19 bases lying between them. This CDR3 reads CASTPVLQGSYGYTF. In DNA, the CDR3 is TGTGCCAGTACCCCCGTCCTGCAGGGGAGCTATGGCTACACCTTC.

The chain is built from TRBV5-4 and TRBJ2-7, with 14 bases that match TRBD2. Trimming at V came to 4 bases and at J to 2 bases, leaving 2 bases not matched to a gene. This CDR3 is 15 amino acids long. Germline CDR1 and CDR2: SGHNT and YYREEE (reference sequence). The CDR3 loop reads CASSTGLAGAYEQYF. CDR3 nucleotide sequence: TGTGCCAGCAGCACGGGACTAGCGGGGGCCTACGAGCAGTACTTC.

This chain links TRBV5-4 with TRBJ1-2; unclear D gene. This CDR3 has 16 residues. Germline V gene lookup returns CDR1 SGHNT and CDR2 YYREEE (reference sequence). Trimming left V 0 bases short and J 4 bases short, with 16 bases between. CDR3 DNA: TGTGCCAGCAGCTTGGTCAGTGGCGGGGAGGGCTATGGCTACACCTTC. Protein sequence: CASSLVSGGEGYGYTF.

The chain employs TRBV19 and TRBJ1-3; D is unresolved. V lost 5 bases to trimming and J lost 2 bases, with 13 bases between them. The CDR3 length is 15 residues. Germline V lookup: CDR1 LNHDA, CDR2 SQIVND (reference sequence). CDR3 region: CASSPQILPGNTIYF. In DNA, the CDR3 is TGTGCCAGTAGTCCACAGATTTTGCCTGGAAACACCATATATTTT.

The chain recombines TRBV19 with TRBJ1-5; 8 bases are a match to TRBD1. J lost 7 bases, V lost 5 bases, and 4 bases had no gene match. The length of the CDR3 is 13 residues. Per germline, CDR1 LNHDA and CDR2 SQIVND (reference sequence). The CDR3 is CASSEDRAQPQHF. The CDR3 DNA follows: TGTGCCAGTAGTGAGGACAGGGCGCAGCCCCAGCATTTT. The entire variable domain, with the rest obtained from reference TRBV19 and TRBJ1-5, is as follows: DGGITQSPKYLFRKEGQNVTLSCEQNLNHDAMYWYRQDPGQGLRLIYYSQIVNDFQKGDIAEGYSVSREKKESFPLTVTSAQKNPTAFYLCASSEDRAQPQHFGDGTRLSIL.

This chain links TRBV2 with TRBJ2-7; D not resolved. The length of the CDR3 is 10 residues. The V gene's germline CDR1 is SNHLY and CDR2 FYNNEI. Trimming left V 7 bases short and J 6 bases short, with 7 bases between. CDR3 amino acids: CASNGGEQYF. In nucleotides, the CDR3 is TGTGCCAGCAACGGTGGCGAGCAGTACTTC.

The genes are TRBV28 and TRBJ2-7; 10 bases fit TRBD1. CDR3 length: 15 amino acids. Losses at the gene ends were 6 bases for V and 5 bases for J; bases not matched to a gene: 10. The germline V gene encodes CDR1 MDHEN and CDR2 SYDVKM. The CDR3 sequence: CASSQAGTGADEQYF. In DNA, the CDR3 is TGTGCCAGCAGCCAGGCCGGGACAGGGGCCGACGAGCAGTACTTC.

The chain combines TRBV9 with TRBJ1-5, with a tentative D call TRBD1 (5 bases). CDR1 is SGDLS and CDR2 is YYNGEE in the germline V gene. V was cut by 3 bases and J by 0 bases, with 10 bases left in between. This CDR3 contains 15 residues. This CDR3 reads CASSEGHHSNQPQHF. Here the CDR3 DNA reads TGTGCCAGCAGCGAGGGGCATCATAGCAATCAGCCCCAGCATTTT. Full variable domain (missing parts from reference TRBV9 and TRBJ1-5): DSGVTQTPKHLITATGQRVTLRCSPRSGDLSVYWYQQSLDQGLQFLIQYYNGEERAKGNILERFSAQQFPDLHSELNLSSLELGDSALYFCASSEGHHSNQPQHFGDGTRLSIL.

This chain uses TRBV5-1 with TRBJ2-7; 8 bases fit TRBD2. Germline V gene data show CDR1 as SGHRS and CDR2 as YFSETQ. J gave up 6 bases and V 2 bases, and 10 bases lay outside the gene matches. This CDR3 region has 15 residues. The CDR3 protein is CASSLEPGLVGEQYF. CDR3 DNA: TGCGCCAGCAGCTTAGAACCGGGACTAGTGGGCGAGCAGTACTTC.

To note about this clone: The junction does not match germline at one end; this may be a read error. The rearrangement uses TRBV29-1 and TRBJ1-2, with D uncertain. The CDR3 contains 14 residues. In germline, CDR1 is SQVTM, CDR2 ANQGSEA. The DNA for the CDR3 is TGCAGCGTGGAAGACTCCATCAGTCACTATGGCTACACCTTC. Translating gives CSVEDSISHYGYTF.

The chain has TRBV4-1 and TRBJ1-4, with no clear D. Germline assignment: CDR1 MGHRA and CDR2 YSYEKL. V lost 2 bases and J 7 bases, leaving 14 bases between the germline ends. This CDR3 contains 15 residues. The CDR3 DNA reads as TGCGCCAGCAGCCAACTCGAGAGGGCCGGTGAAAAACTGTTTTTT. Translating it yields CASSQLERAGEKLFF.

CDR3 nucleotide sequence: TGTGCCAGCAGCTTAATTTCGTCCGGAAACACCATATATTTT. Its protein is CASSLISSGNTIYF. The rearrangement links TRBV7-9 to TRBJ1-3; no clear D gene. V lost 2 bases to trimming and J lost 4 bases, with 9 bases between them. Germline V lookup: CDR1 SEHNR, CDR2 FQNEAQ (reference sequence). This CDR3 comprises 14 residues.

A single count supports this clone. This chain connects TRBV28 to TRBJ2-7, with 7 nucleotides matching TRBD1. Trimming cost V 4 bases and J 3 bases; bases outside gene matches: 9. Germline CDR1 reads MDHEN; CDR2 reads SYDVKM. The CDR3 sequence is 15 residues long. Here the CDR3 reads CASSSRQGEYYEQYF. The CDR3 DNA sequence: TGTGCCAGCAGTTCCCGACAGGGCGAATACTACGAGCAGTACTTC.

CDR3 sequence (DNA): TGTGCCAGCAGTGAAAGGGCGCTAGCCGGCGACGAGCAGTACTTC. This sequence encodes CASSERALAGDEQYF. The gene calls are TRBV6-1 and TRBJ2-7; perhaps TRBD2 as D (5 bases). CDR3 length equals 15 residues. V was pared by 2 bases and J by 5 bases, with 16 bases between. The germline CDR1 and CDR2 sequences are MNHNS and SASEGT.

To note about this clone: The sample holds other DNA sequences that translate to the same CDR3. The chain links TRBV18 to TRBJ1-5; the match to TRBD1 covers 8 bases. Germline V gene data show CDR1 as KGHSH and CDR2 as LQKENI. The CDR3 sequence is 14 residues long. The V segment lost 2 bases and the J segment 5 bases; nucleotides outside the gene matches: 2. This CDR3 reads CASSPGQGDQPQHF. CDR3 sequence (DNA): TGTGCCAGCTCACCAGGACAGGGAGATCAGCCCCAGCATTTT.

The chain recombines TRBV27 with TRBJ1-1, with 7 bases that match TRBD1. CDR1 is MNHEY and CDR2 is SMNVEV in the germline V gene (reference sequence). Trimming took 6 bases from V and 1 from J; bases not matched to a gene: 14. This CDR3 comprises 17 residues. The CDR3, as DNA: TGTGCCAGCAGCAAACTCCCCCGGACAGGTGGGAACACTGAAGCTTTCTTT. Translated, it gives CASSKLPRTGGNTEAFF.